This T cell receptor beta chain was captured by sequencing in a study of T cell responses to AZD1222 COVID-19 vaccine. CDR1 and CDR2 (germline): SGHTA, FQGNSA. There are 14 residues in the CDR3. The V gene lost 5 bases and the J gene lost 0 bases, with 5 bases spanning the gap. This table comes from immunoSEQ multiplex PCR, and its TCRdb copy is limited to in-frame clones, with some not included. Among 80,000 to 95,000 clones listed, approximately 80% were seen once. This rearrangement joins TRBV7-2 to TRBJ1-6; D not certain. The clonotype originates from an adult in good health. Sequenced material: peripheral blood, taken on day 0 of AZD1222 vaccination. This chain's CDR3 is CASSPRSYNSPLHF. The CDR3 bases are TGTGCCAGCAGCCCCCGCTCCTATAATTCACCCCTCCACTTT.